What follows is one TCR beta chain and its context. Its antigen is not known. An end of the junction differs from the germline gene, which may be a read error. The data were produced by immunoSEQ multiplex PCR, yet TCRdb's version contains in-frame clones alone and is incomplete. Altogether under 200,000 clones are present, over 85% being singletons, with the ten largest covering 3.6%. This entry belongs to a study of T cell responses to AZD1222 COVID-19 vaccine. Study-wide results and caveats: Spike-specific TCR breadth and depth went up after people got two AZD1222 doses. Unmutated variant regions are reportedly the target of nearly half of TCRs that are spike-specific.

Germline values: CDR1 SSHAT, CDR2 FNYEAQ (reference sequence). The CDR3 covers 13 residues. The genes are TRBV7-7 and TRBJ1-6, with no clear D. The clonotype was recovered from an adult who received the MenACWY meningococcal vaccine as a control. The material sequenced was peripheral blood, taken 28 days after the second dose of the MenACWY control vaccine. CDR3 coding DNA: TGTGCTAGCAGCCCAGACCGGGATTCACCCCTCCACTTT. Its translation: CASSPDRDSPLHF.